This T cell receptor (beta chain) was captured in a study of radiation and T cells in renal cell carcinoma. For the study at large: Nephrectomy followed 15 Gy stereotactic body radiation by 4 weeks. General study results and limits: In blood, top tumor clones expanded by 2 weeks, shrinking by 4.

Indicated time point: baseline pretreatment blood. Treatment defined: 15 Gy SBRT to primary tumor, nephrectomy 4 weeks later. Serial blood draws occurred at baseline and 2 and 4 weeks post-SBRT. As to this clone: No antigen is known for it.

Sequenced by immunoSEQ multiplex PCR; TCRdb stores in-frame clones only, minus some. Among more than 140,000 clones, over 80% were seen once, and the ten largest hold around 21%. This CDR3 is 11 amino acids long. Germline V gene sequence: CDR1 SGHTA, CDR2 FQGNSA. V lost 0 bases to trimming and J lost 9 bases, with 6 bases between them. The input for sequencing was blood, taken from a patient whose treatment included radiotherapy and nephrectomy. This TCR came from a woman aged 45-65 years with renal cell carcinoma. This rearrangement joins TRBV7-2 to TRBJ2-7, with D possibly matching TRBD2 (6 bases). For the CDR3, the DNA is TGTGCCAGCAGCTTAGCCGGGGGGCAGTACTTC. It specifies CASSLAGGQYF.